This T cell receptor (beta chain) was sequenced in a study of cytomegalovirus exposure and HLA in healthy donors. 13 Jbeta primers and 60 Vbeta primers were used for the PCR. Sequenced by immunoSEQ multiplex PCR; TCRdb stores in-frame clones only, minus some. This table holds around 140,000 clones, around 83% found once. Overall study results and limits: Earlier analysis looked at TCR beta V segments, and most were productive about 90% or about 30% of the time. TCR association rates varied by HLA locus in a later analysis, with DRB1 highest and HLA-C lowest.

V lost 6 bases and J lost 0; bases outside the gene matches: 13. CDR3 length: 18 residues. Germline V gives CDR1 MDHEN, CDR2 SYDVKM. This clone was detected once. Its target is unknown. This chain uses TRBV28 with TRBJ1-3; TRBD1 matches 8 bases. Sequencing used PBMCs. This clonotype originated in a woman between 45 and 65 years old in good health and CMV-seropositive. In nucleotides, the CDR3 is TGTGCCAGCAGCTTTCCCGGGGACAGGCTGAGCTCTGGAAACACCATATATTTT. This codes for CASSFPGDRLSSGNTIYF.